The 24 T cell receptor beta chains below come from one sample, sequenced in a study of control samples from healthy donors and cancer patients. Profiling relied on immunoSEQ multiplex PCR, and the TCRdb table lists in-frame clones only, not all of them. Of over 150,000 clones in the sample, 96% were seen once. The sample was blood. These TCRs come from a woman in her 30s in good health.

The J gene is TRBJ2-1, the V gene TRBV30; 12 bases fit TRBD2. CDR1 and CDR2 from the germline V gene are GTSNPN and SVGIG (reference sequence). Unmatched junction bases numbered 4, after V lost 3 bases and J lost 7 bases. The CDR3 runs 14 residues. The CDR3 reads CAWRTSGSANEQFF. The DNA of the CDR3 is TGTGCCTGGAGGACTAGCGGGAGTGCAAATGAGCAGTTCTTC.

This clone was recorded once. The J gene is TRBJ1-6, the V gene TRBV4-1; 9 bases are shared with TRBD1. Unmatched junction bases numbered 5, after V lost 3 bases and J lost 11 bases. The CDR3 contains 14 residues. Germline V gene sequence: CDR1 MGHRA, CDR2 YSYEKL. The CDR3: CASSQGQGRAPLHF. The CDR3 nucleotides are TGCGCCAGCAGCCAGGGACAGGGACGGGCACCCCTCCACTTT.

In its sample, this clone was seen once. V usage is TRBV4-1 and J usage is TRBJ1-4; D ambiguous. Trimming shortened V by 3 bases and J by 8 bases, and 16 bases separated the two germline ends. Per the germline V gene, CDR1 is MGHRA and CDR2 is YSYEKL. The CDR3 consists of 15 residues. CDR3 sequence (DNA): TGCGCCAGCAGCCAGGTTGCCTACAGTGAGGAAAAACTGTTTTTT. Its translation: CASSQVAYSEEKLFF.

This rearrangement joins TRBV13 to TRBJ2-7; TRBD2 matches at 8 bases. Germline loops: CDR1 PRHDT, CDR2 FYEKMQ (reference sequence). The CDR3 contains 15 residues. Trimming at V came to 5 bases and at J to 0 bases, leaving 6 bases not matched to a gene. The CDR3 DNA is TGTGCCAGCAGCCTCAGGCTAGCGGGCTCCTACGAGCAGTACTTC. Encoded protein: CASSLRLAGSYEQYF. The full variable domain, its missing parts supplied by reference TRBV13 and TRBJ2-7, is AAGVIQSPRHLIKEKRETATLKCYPIPRHDTVYWYQQGPGQDPQFLISFYEKMQSDKGSIPDRFSAQQFSDYHSELNMSSLELGDSALYFCASSLRLAGSYEQYFGPGTRLTVT.

The chain carries TRBV28 and TRBJ2-7, with 15 bases matching TRBD2. The CDR3 is 18 residues long. Per the germline V gene, CDR1 is MDHEN and CDR2 is SYDVKM. Trimming removed 1 base from V and 5 bases from J; junction bases left unmatched: 9. CDR3 sequence: CASSLYGTSGRIYDEQYF. Written as DNA, the CDR3 is TGTGCCAGCAGTTTATATGGGACTAGCGGGAGGATTTACGACGAGCAGTACTTC.

V is TRBV7-2 and J is TRBJ2-2; 11 bases are shared with TRBD2. Germline V gene lookup returns CDR1 SGHTA and CDR2 FQGNSA. There are 18 residues in the CDR3. V was clipped by 2 bases and J by 2 bases; unmatched bases: 7. The CDR3 region is CASSLSIAGGFNTGELFF. Written as DNA, the CDR3 is TGTGCCAGCAGCTTAAGCATAGCGGGGGGGTTTAACACCGGGGAGCTGTTTTTT.

This clone appeared a single time. The genes are TRBV7-9 and TRBJ1-4; unclear D gene. Germline CDR1 SEHNR, CDR2 FQNEAQ (reference sequence). V was clipped by 1 base and J by 0 bases, with 6 bases between them. The CDR3 contains 15 residues. CDR3 residues: CASSLGSATNEKLFF. DNA for the CDR3: TGTGCCAGCAGCTTAGGGTCTGCAACTAATGAAAAACTGTTTTTT.

V gene TRBV6-5 combines with J gene TRBJ2-5, with 8 bases aligning to TRBD2. CDR3 length equals 15 residues. CDR1 is MNHEY and CDR2 is SVGAGI in the germline V gene. V lost 0 bases, J lost 2 bases, and 2 bases stayed unmatched. This chain's CDR3 is CASSYSSGVQETQYF. CDR3 sequence (DNA): TGTGCCAGCAGTTACTCTAGCGGGGTTCAAGAGACCCAGTACTTC.

The rearrangement links TRBV7-8 to TRBJ2-1; a possible D gene is TRBD2 (5 bases). The CDR3 is made up of 16 amino acids. Trimming pared 5 bases from V and 0 bases from J, leaving 14 bases between. The germline gives CDR1 SGHVS, CDR2 FQNEAQ. DNA for the CDR3: TGTGCCAGCAGCCCCCGTTGGGCGGGCTCCTACAATGAGCAGTTCTTC. This translates into CASSPRWAGSYNEQFF.

The chain has TRBV12-3 or TRBV12-4 and TRBJ2-2, with no clear D. Trimming took off 8 bases at V and 1 base at J, with 5 bases between the two ends. The CDR3 is made up of 12 amino acids. In DNA, the CDR3 is TGTGCCAGCGGGCTGAACACCGGGGAGCTGTTTTTT. Translating it yields CASGLNTGELFF.

The rearrangement uses TRBV5-1 and TRBJ2-7, with no clear D. The CDR3 loop spans 13 amino acids. The germline CDR1 and CDR2 sequences are SGHRS and YFSETQ. V was shortened by 7 bases and J by 3 bases, with 14 bases between the two germline ends. CDR3 residues: CASAVTPYYEQYF. CDR3 bases: TGCGCCAGCGCGGTAACCCCTTACTACGAGCAGTACTTC.

The gene calls are TRBV9 and TRBJ2-7; 9 nucleotides line up with TRBD2. CDR1 SGDLS and CDR2 YYNGEE come from the germline V gene. This CDR3 has 15 residues. The J segment lost 3 bases and the V segment lost 1 base, leaving 5 bases of the junction unmatched. In nucleotides, the CDR3 is TGTGCCAGCAGCGTAAGTGCTAGCGGGAACTACGAGCAGTACTTC. It codes for CASSVSASGNYEQYF.

V usage is TRBV19 and J usage is TRBJ2-1; D is perhaps TRBD1 (6 bases). CDR1 is LNHDA, CDR2 SQIVND, per germline (reference sequence). The CDR3 runs 15 residues. Trimming stripped 3 bases from V and 4 bases from J, with 13 bases between. This chain's CDR3 is CASSIKWTAYNEQFF. DNA for the CDR3: TGTGCCAGTAGTATCAAATGGACAGCTTACAATGAGCAGTTCTTC.

This sequence joins TRBV4-1 and TRBJ1-4; no firm D call. The germline V gene encodes CDR1 MGHRA and CDR2 YSYEKL. Trimming left V 5 bases short and J 7 bases short, with 8 bases between. The CDR3 is 12 amino acids. CDR3 coding DNA: TGCGCCAGCAGCGTGGAGACTGAAAAACTGTTTTTT. Protein: CASSVETEKLFF.

The chain recombines TRBV6-5 with TRBJ1-3, with D maybe TRBD1 (5 bases). The CDR3 is made up of 14 amino acids. The V end lost 6 bases, the J end lost 1 base, and 10 bases lay between the germline ends. The germline CDR1 and CDR2 sequences are MNHEY and SVGAGI. This chain's CDR3 is CASRPQASGNTIYF. CDR3 DNA sequence: TGTGCCAGCAGACCACAGGCATCTGGAAACACCATATATTTT.

The chain carries TRBV7-2 and TRBJ2-3; tentatively, D is TRBD1 (5 bases). CDR1 is SGHTA and CDR2 is FQGNSA in the germline V gene. The CDR3 is 16 residues long. Trimming took off 1 base at V and 6 bases at J, with 17 bases between the two ends. The CDR3, as DNA: TGTGCCAGCAGCTTAGAGGGGCGAACCCTCTCGGATACGCAGTATTTT. As protein: CASSLEGRTLSDTQYF.

In its sample, this clone was seen once. V and J are TRBV7-3 and TRBJ1-1, with D possibly TRBD1 on 6 matching bases. The length of the CDR3 is 16 residues. The V gene lost 2 bases and the J gene lost 0 bases, with 13 bases spanning the gap. Germline V lookup: CDR1 SGHTA, CDR2 FQGTGA. In DNA, the CDR3 is TGTGCCAGCAGCTTAGGTAGGGGGGACATGAACACTGAAGCTTTCTTT. Translation gives CASSLGRGDMNTEAFF.

The chain's CDR3 is CASSLIAASTDTQYF. The CDR3 DNA follows: TGCGCCAGCAGCTTGATAGCGGCAAGCACAGATACGCAGTATTTT. The rearrangement links TRBV5-1 to TRBJ2-3, with D possibly matching TRBD2 (6 bases). The CDR3 has 15 residues. Trimming took 1 base from V and 0 from J, leaving 9 bases between them. Germline CDR1 SGHRS, CDR2 YFSETQ. The whole variable domain, remainder taken from reference TRBV5-1 and TRBJ2-3, is KAGVTQTPRYLIKTRGQQVTLSCSPISGHRSVSWYQQTPGQGLQFLFEYFSETQRNKGNFPGRFSGRQFSNSRSEMNVSTLELGDSALYLCASSLIAASTDTQYFGPGTRLTVL.

CDR3 sequence: CASNRGNQPQHF. DNA of the CDR3: TGTGCCAGCAATCGGGGTAATCAGCCCCAGCATTTT. This rearrangement joins TRBV2 to TRBJ1-5; no clear D. V lost 7 bases, J lost 4 bases, and 8 bases lay in between. Germline CDR1 SNHLY, CDR2 FYNNEI. The CDR3 spans 12 residues.

The chain couples TRBV28 to TRBJ1-2; TRBD1 agrees at 8 bases. J lost 4 bases, V lost 5 bases, and 9 bases had no gene match. In germline, CDR1 is MDHEN, CDR2 SYDVKM. The CDR3 runs to 15 residues. CDR3: CASSRRTGRFYGYTF. As DNA, the CDR3 is TGTGCCAGCAGTCGCCGGACAGGGCGATTCTATGGCTACACCTTC.

The chain joins TRBV10-3 to TRBJ2-2; D call uncertain. The CDR3 sequence is 15 residues long. Trimming cost V 3 bases and J 7 bases, with 15 bases left between them. Germline CDR1 and CDR2: ENHRY and SYGVKD. The CDR3 reads CAISDLGVIIGELFF. The CDR3 region has the DNA TGTGCCATCAGTGACCTCGGAGTCATTATCGGGGAGCTGTTTTTT.

This clone was seen just once. V is TRBV19 and J is TRBJ2-7; the D gene could be TRBD1 or TRBD2 (5 bases each). CDR1 and CDR2 (germline): LNHDA, SQIVND (reference sequence). V was clipped by 1 base and J by 2 bases, with 12 bases between them. The CDR3 runs to 15 residues. The CDR3: CASSIVDSGTYEQYF. CDR3 in DNA: TGTGCCAGTAGTATAGTCGACAGCGGAACCTACGAGCAGTACTTC.

This chain joins TRBV28 and TRBJ2-6; D perhaps matches TRBD1 (8 bases). This CDR3 is built from 18 residues. V was pared by 6 bases and J by 0 bases, with 18 bases between. CDR1 MDHEN and CDR2 SYDVKM come from the germline V gene. CDR3 DNA sequence: TGTGCCAGCAGCACTCCCACAGGGGGGGGCTCTGGGGCCAACGTCCTGACTTTC. Amino acids: CASSTPTGGGSGANVLTF.

The CDR3, as DNA: TGTGCCAGCAGCTTAGGTGCGGGAGGGCACAATGAGCAGTTCTTC. Translation: CASSLGAGGHNEQFF. This chain links TRBV11-3 with TRBJ2-1; 9 bases match TRBD2. The CDR3 runs 15 residues. J gave up 5 bases and V 1 base, and 3 bases lay outside the gene matches. CDR1 and CDR2 from the germline V gene are SGHNT and YENEEA.